This TCR beta chain is from a study of long-term antiretroviral therapy in people with HIV. Study in general: The immediate-ART recommendation dates to 2015, and the earliest samples predate it by about a decade.

The CDR3 spans 15 residues. Looked up from germline, CDR1 is SSHAT and CDR2 is FNYEAQ (reference sequence). Points on this clone: The antigen remains unidentified. The germline gene is not matched at one end of the junction; a read error may be the cause.

Broader study findings: Post-ART samples showed increased diversity that remained below transplant donor control levels. The study found narrower CDR3 length ranges in HIV repertoires than in controls.

Sequencing used immunoSEQ v3.0 at survey level. This table comes from immunoSEQ multiplex PCR, and its TCRdb copy is limited to in-frame clones, with some not included. This sample has 39,000 or so clones, with roughly 82% found just once. This rearrangement joins TRBV7-7 to TRBJ2-5; D is perhaps TRBD2 (5 bases). The source is a man aged 18 to 30 with HIV. This specimen was unsorted PBMCs, taken 0.6 years after starting antiretroviral therapy. The CDR3 DNA reads as TGTGCTAGCAGCTTATACCCCCCTCCGGGGGAGACCCAGTACTTC. It is translated as CASSLYPPPGETQYF.